The 32 T cell receptor beta chains below all came from one sample that was sequenced in a study of early T cells in non-severe SARS-CoV-2 infection. TCRdb recomputed calls from the 5' RACE reads with MiXCR, one row per CDR3 protein. Of fewer than 95,000 distinct CDR3 sequences in the sample, approximately 15% were seen once. Sample: whole blood, taken at baseline. The origin of the receptors is an adult who was a healthcare worker with PCR-confirmed SARS-CoV-2 infection or an uninfected control (not recorded which).

The chain combines TRBV5-5 with TRBJ2-7; 8 bases are shared with TRBD2. Germline V gene data show CDR1 as SGHKS and CDR2 as YYEKEE (reference sequence). The CDR3 is 16 amino acids. V shed 4 bases and J 0 bases; nucleotides not matched to a gene: 9. This chain's CDR3 is CASSAPGSGDSYEQYF. DNA of the CDR3: TGTGCCAGCAGCGCCCCCGGTAGCGGGGACTCCTACGAGCAGTACTTC.

The table lists this clonotype with many counts. The chain carries TRBV5-4 and TRBJ2-3; maybe TRBD1 (6 bases). This CDR3 is built from 14 residues. Germline CDR1 and CDR2: SGHNT and YYREEE (reference sequence). V lost 0 bases, J lost 2 bases, and 7 bases lay in between. The CDR3 protein is CASSLDRATDTQYF. CDR3 in DNA: TGTGCCAGCAGCTTGGACAGGGCCACAGATACGCAGTATTTT.

The V call is TRBV6-5, the J call TRBJ1-2; D is undetermined. The CDR3 has 16 amino acids. V was trimmed by 4 bases and J by 7 bases, leaving 22 bases between them. Germline V gene data show CDR1 as MNHEY and CDR2 as SVGAGI. The CDR3 here is CASSSLSPLGIRGYTF. Written as DNA, the CDR3 is TGTGCCAGCAGTTCCCTTTCTCCCCTCGGTATCCGTGGCTACACCTTC.

The chain is built from TRBV20-1 and TRBJ2-2; the match to TRBD2 covers 11 bases. The J segment lost 4 bases and the V segment lost 0 bases, leaving 7 bases of the junction unmatched. The CDR3 is made up of 17 amino acids. Per the germline V gene, CDR1 is DFQATT and CDR2 is SNEGSKA (reference sequence). The CDR3 coding sequence is TGCAGTGCTAGAGACTTTCTGACTAGCGGGGTCACCGGGGAGCTGTTTTTT. This translates into CSARDFLTSGVTGELFF.

V gene TRBV12-3 or TRBV12-4 combines with J gene TRBJ2-1; either TRBD1 or TRBD2 may fit D (7 bases each). The germline V and J ends were trimmed by 11 bases and 7 bases, with 18 bases remaining between them. The CDR3 loop spans 13 amino acids. The DNA for the CDR3 is TGTGCCTGCGCGGCAGGGGGGGGAAATGAGCAGTTCTTC. Protein: CACAAGGGNEQFF.

In this sample, this clonotype turned up a few times. The chain links TRBV28 to TRBJ2-3; D not certain. CDR3 length: 11 amino acids. Trimming removed 1 base at V and 4 bases at J, with 0 bases between. Per germline, CDR1 MDHEN and CDR2 SYDVKM. This CDR3 is CASSLSDTQYF. The CDR3 nucleotides are TGTGCCAGCAGTTTATCAGATACGCAGTATTTT.

This clonotype was seen more than once but under ten times. V usage is TRBV7-9 and J usage is TRBJ1-3; 9 bases are a match to TRBD1. In germline, CDR1 is SEHNR, CDR2 FQNEAQ (reference sequence). J gave up 2 bases and V 4 bases, and 3 bases lay outside the gene matches. CDR3 size: 15 residues. This CDR3 is CASSSDRGPGNTIYF. The DNA of the CDR3 is TGTGCCAGCAGCTCGGACAGGGGCCCTGGAAACACCATATATTTT.

The gene calls are TRBV28 and TRBJ1-5; D is possibly TRBD1 (5 bases). This CDR3 has 11 residues. CDR1 MDHEN and CDR2 SYDVKM come from the germline V gene. The V end was cut by 6 bases, the J end by 9 bases, with 9 bases between. The CDR3 sequence: CASSHGAPQHF. Here the CDR3 DNA reads TGTGCCAGCAGCCACGGGGCGCCCCAGCATTTT.

This clonotype was observed a few times. The gene calls are TRBV20-1 and TRBJ1-1, with D possibly matching TRBD1 (5 bases). The CDR3 is made up of 16 amino acids. Germline V gene lookup returns CDR1 DFQATT and CDR2 SNEGSKA (reference sequence). V was trimmed by 3 bases and J by 4 bases, leaving 21 bases between them. The CDR3 region has the DNA TGCAGTGCTAGGGATAGGGGCCCCCTGGTCGGCACTGAAGCTTTCTTT. Translation gives CSARDRGPLVGTEAFF.

This clonotype was observed a few times. This rearrangement joins TRBV18 to TRBJ2-1; D perhaps matches TRBD2 (6 bases). The CDR3 consists of 14 residues. The V end was cut by 3 bases, the J end by 4 bases, with 10 bases between. Germline assignment: CDR1 KGHSH and CDR2 LQKENI. CDR3 protein: CASSPAGIYNEQFF. For the CDR3, the DNA is TGTGCCAGCTCACCGGCGGGGATATACAATGAGCAGTTCTTC.

This clonotype was seen at least ten times. The chain uses TRBV7-9 and TRBJ1-1, with D unresolved. V was cut by 2 bases and J by 8 bases, with 9 bases left in between. Germline CDR1 SEHNR, CDR2 FQNEAQ (reference sequence). This CDR3 comprises 12 residues. The DNA for the CDR3 is TGTGCCAGCAGCTTATCTAGAGTCGAAGCTTTCTTT. This codes for CASSLSRVEAFF. Based on the CDR3 plus reference TRBV7-9 and TRBJ1-1, the full variable domain is DTGVSQNPRHKITKRGQNVTFRCDPISEHNRLYWYRQTLGQGPEFLTYFQNEAQLEKSRLLSDRFSAERPKGSFSTLEIQRTEQGDSAMYLCASSLSRVEAFFGQGTRLTVV.

The chain combines TRBV5-1 with TRBJ2-2; 10 bases agree with TRBD1. V gave up 4 bases and J gave up 2 bases; unmatched junction bases: 8. CDR3 size: 17 residues. Germline CDR1 and CDR2: SGHRS and YFSETQ. The CDR3 nucleotides are TGCGCCAGCAGCGCCAGACAGGGGGCCTTCAACACCGGGGAGCTGTTTTTT. Its translation is CASSARQGAFNTGELFF.

The chain carries TRBV10-3 and TRBJ2-7, with a tentative D call TRBD1 (6 bases). CDR1 and CDR2 (germline): ENHRY, SYGVKD. The CDR3 covers 13 residues. V was shortened by 4 bases and J by 5 bases, with 12 bases between the two germline ends. Here the CDR3 DNA reads TGTGCCATCAGTGCAACAGGGATCCACGAGCAGTACTTC. It specifies CAISATGIHEQYF.

V and J are TRBV21-1 and TRBJ2-4; the table's D call, TRBD2, has no DNA check behind it. TRBV21-1 is termed a pseudogene. The CDR3 is 16 residues long. For the CDR3, the DNA is TGTGCCAGCAGCAAAGAGGGCAGATTAGCCAAAAACATTCAGTACTTC. Its translation: CASSKEGRLAKNIQYF.

The chain recombines TRBV28 with TRBJ1-4; 7 bases agree with TRBD1. Germline V gene lookup returns CDR1 MDHEN and CDR2 SYDVKM. The CDR3 extends over 15 amino acids. V dropped 4 bases and J dropped 2; count of bases not matched to a gene: 4. As DNA, the CDR3 is TGTGCCAGCAGTTGGCAGGGGGGCACTAATGAAAAACTGTTTTTT. This gives the protein CASSWQGGTNEKLFF.

The chain combines TRBV20-1 with TRBJ2-6, with TRBD2 matching 7 bases. J was trimmed by 0 bases and V by 4 bases; bases with no gene match: 6. CDR1 DFQATT and CDR2 SNEGSKA come from the germline V gene (reference sequence). CDR3 size: 16 residues. In DNA, the CDR3 is TGCAGTGCTACTGTAGCGGGTAGCTCTGGGGCCAACGTCCTGACTTTC. The encoded protein is CSATVAGSSGANVLTF.

This clonotype showed up just a few times. The genes are TRBV7-9 and TRBJ2-7; D ambiguous. This CDR3 has 14 amino acids. V lost 0 bases to trimming and J lost 4 bases, with 10 bases between them. Germline CDR1 and CDR2: SEHNR and FQNEAQ (reference sequence). Here the CDR3 DNA reads TGTGCCAGCAGCTTAGCGGCTGGTTGGTACGAGCAGTACTTC. Amino acids: CASSLAAGWYEQYF.

The chain employs TRBV12-3 or TRBV12-4 and TRBJ2-5; D ambiguous. The CDR3 is made up of 13 amino acids. V shed 4 bases and J shed 5 bases, with 11 bases lying between them. In DNA, the CDR3 is TGTGCCAGCAGTTGGGCAGGCCGTGAGACCCAGTACTTC. Protein sequence: CASSWAGRETQYF.

A few counts support this clonotype. The V and J genes are TRBV10-3 and TRBJ2-7; the D is unclear. The V gene lost 5 bases and the J gene lost 0 bases, with 8 bases spanning the gap. Germline assignment: CDR1 ENHRY and CDR2 SYGVKD. The CDR3 is 13 residues long. The CDR3 here is CAISSADSYEQYF. In DNA, the CDR3 is TGTGCCATCAGTTCGGCAGACTCCTACGAGCAGTACTTC.

This clonotype was seen a few times. This chain joins TRBV6-2 or TRBV6-3 and TRBJ2-7, with no clear D. V lost 5 bases and J 3 bases, leaving 14 bases between the germline ends. Per germline, CDR1 MNHEY and CDR2 SVGEGT. The CDR3 consists of 14 residues. CDR3 loop: CASSQAAQRYEQYF. In DNA form, the CDR3 reads TGTGCCAGCAGTCAGGCAGCTCAGCGCTACGAGCAGTACTTC.

The CDR3 here is CASSPGAANEKLFF. The CDR3, as DNA: TGCGCCAGCAGCCCGGGAGCGGCTAATGAAAAACTGTTTTTT. The chain recombines TRBV5-1 with TRBJ1-4; D remains ambiguous. The CDR3 has 14 residues. The V end lost 4 bases, the J end lost 3 bases, and 10 bases lay between the germline ends. The germline V gene has CDR1 SGHRS and CDR2 YFSETQ.

This chain joins TRBV12-3 or TRBV12-4 and TRBJ2-1, with a possible D match to TRBD2 (6 bases). Trimming shortened V by 4 bases and J by 0 bases, and 13 bases separated the two germline ends. This CDR3 has 16 amino acids. The CDR3 spells CASSSFRGSSYNEQFF. The CDR3 nucleotides are TGTGCCAGCAGTTCCTTCCGGGGGAGCTCCTACAATGAGCAGTTCTTC.

The rearrangement links TRBV15 to TRBJ2-7, with TRBD2 matching 7 bases. The germline V gene encodes CDR1 LNHNV and CDR2 YYDKDF (reference sequence). The CDR3 totals 14 residues. The trim removed 5 bases at V and 3 bases at J, leaving 7 bases unmatched. The CDR3 protein is CATSRWGGDYEQYF. CDR3 DNA: TGTGCCACCAGCCGCTGGGGGGGAGACTACGAGCAGTACTTC.

This chain joins TRBV12-3 or TRBV12-4 and TRBJ1-1; D is uncertain. V dropped 7 bases and J dropped 6 bases, with 15 bases sitting between them. The length of the CDR3 is 13 residues. The CDR3, as DNA: TGTGCCAGCATTACGGACGGGCAACCTGAAGCTTTCTTT. Protein product: CASITDGQPEAFF.

The CDR3 reads CASSSWGNEQFF. The CDR3 DNA reads TGTGCCAGCAGCTCCTGGGGGAATGAGCAGTTCTTC. V is TRBV7-6 and J is TRBJ2-1; TRBD1 or TRBD2 may be the D gene (5 bases each). This CDR3 comprises 12 residues. CDR1 is SGHVS and CDR2 is FNYEAQ in the germline V gene. The V gene lost 4 bases and the J gene lost 7 bases, with 8 bases spanning the gap.

The chain has TRBV4-3 and TRBJ2-1; 11 positions agree with TRBD2. Losses at the gene ends were 3 bases for V and 5 bases for J; bases not matched to a gene: 3. Germline V gives CDR1 LGHNA, CDR2 YSLEER. This CDR3 contains 15 residues. The CDR3 bases are TGCGCCAGCAGCCAGGTACTAGCGGGGGACAATGAGCAGTTCTTC. This translates into CASSQVLAGDNEQFF.

The rearrangement joins TRBV2 to TRBJ2-7; unclear D gene. This CDR3 has 14 residues. Germline values: CDR1 SNHLY, CDR2 FYNNEI. V was trimmed by 2 bases and J by 7 bases, leaving 15 bases between them. CDR3 sequence (DNA): TGTGCCAGCAGTGAATTGTCAATTGGGAAGGAGCAGTACTTC. This gives the protein CASSELSIGKEQYF.

This clonotype came up a few times. V gene TRBV4-3 combines with J gene TRBJ1-1, with TRBD1 identical over 7 bases. This CDR3 spans 14 amino acids. CDR1 is LGHNA and CDR2 is YSLEER in the germline V gene. J gave up 3 bases and V 0 bases, and 1 base lay outside the gene matches. The chain's CDR3 is CASSQDRGDTEAFF. The CDR3 coding sequence is TGCGCCAGCAGCCAAGACAGGGGGGACACTGAAGCTTTCTTT.

The chain recombines TRBV12-3 or TRBV12-4 with TRBJ2-1, with D perhaps TRBD1 or TRBD2 (6 bases each). The CDR3 totals 14 residues. V lost 2 bases and J 5 bases, leaving 10 bases between the germline ends. CDR3 sequence: CASSLWGADNEQFF. The DNA of the CDR3 is TGTGCCAGCAGTTTATGGGGGGCTGACAATGAGCAGTTCTTC.

The gene calls are TRBV28 and TRBJ1-1; tentatively, D is TRBD1 (6 bases). V dropped 8 bases and J dropped 4 bases, with 23 bases sitting between them. This CDR3 comprises 16 residues. Germline loops: CDR1 MDHEN, CDR2 SYDVKM. In DNA form, the CDR3 reads TGTGCCAGCGCCCTCGGGAGGGGGGCGCAGGGCACTGAAGCTTTCTTT. It codes for CASALGRGAQGTEAFF. Based on the CDR3 plus reference TRBV28 and TRBJ1-1, the full variable domain is DVKVTQSSRYLVKRTGEKVFLECVQDMDHENMFWYRQDPGLGLRLIYFSYDVKMKEKGDIPEGYSVSREKKERFSLILESASTNQTSMYLCASALGRGAQGTEAFFGQGTRLTVV.

This chain joins TRBV19 and TRBJ1-1, with a tentative D call TRBD1 (6 bases). V was clipped by 8 bases and J by 5 bases, with 15 bases between them. The CDR3 loop spans 13 amino acids. The germline V gene has CDR1 LNHDA and CDR2 SQIVND (reference sequence). The CDR3, as DNA: TGTGCCAGTCTCCAGGGGCGAGGGACTGAAGCTTTCTTT. This gives the protein CASLQGRGTEAFF. The variable domain in full, completed from reference TRBV19 and TRBJ1-1, reads DGGITQSPKYLFRKEGQNVTLSCEQNLNHDAMYWYRQDPGQGLRLIYYSQIVNDFQKGDIAEGYSVSREKKESFPLTVTSAQKNPTAFYLCASLQGRGTEAFFGQGTRLTVV.

The V gene is TRBV7-2, the J gene TRBJ2-7; TRBD1 might be the D (6 bases). Germline CDR1 and CDR2: SGHTA and FQGNSA. This CDR3 region has 15 residues. V lost 1 base and J lost 0, with 10 bases in between. The CDR3 region has the DNA TGTGCCAGCAGCTTAGTAAAGGGGGTCTCCTACGAGCAGTACTTC. Translation gives CASSLVKGVSYEQYF.